The 31 T cell receptor beta chains reported below all come from one sample, sequenced in a study of tissue T cells after allogeneic stem cell transplantation. Clones were read by immunoSEQ multiplex PCR, and TCRdb kept only the in-frame ones, dropping some. Here the sample spans just over 8,500 clones, approximately 47% being singletons. Time point in this sample: mouse harvest day 7 after allogeneic transplant. Each mouse received 10^7 T-cell-depleted marrow cells plus 10^6 splenic CD5+ T cells by tail vein. The sample consisted of skin. These receptors all come from a female BALB/c mouse given C57BL/6 T cells with graft-versus-host disease after an allogeneic hematopoietic cell transplant.

To note about this clone: Gene names and germline match the mouse. The CDR3 end is not reached by the read, which stops 1 residue before it; the germline J gene fills it in. The rearrangement joins TRBV3 to TRBJ2-7, with TRBD2 matching 13 bases. The CDR3 is 15 residues long. CDR1 is SNHLY and CDR2 is FYNGKV in the germline V gene (reference sequence). V was clipped by 4 bases and J by 4 bases; unmatched bases: 4. CDR3 DNA (partial): TGTGCCAGCAGCTCGGACTGGGGGGGCGCTTATGAACAGTAC. Amino acids: CASSSDWGGAYEQY. The complete CDR3 reads CASSSDWGGAYEQYF.

As regards this clone: Gene labels here are mouse ones. The read ends 1 residue before the CDR3 terminus; that terminus is restored from the germline J gene. This chain connects TRBV23 to TRBJ2-5; TRBD2, the D gene given by the table, was not confirmed from the DNA. Looked up from germline, CDR1 is KGHTA and CDR2 is FQNQQP. The CDR3 extends over 14 amino acids. The CDR3 loop reads CSSSQSGDQDTQYF. CDR3 bases read: TGCTCCAGCAGTCAATCTGGGGACCAAGACACCCAGTAC.

The sample holds a few counts of this clone. Any gene name here is a mouse gene name. The read terminates 1 residue ahead of where the CDR3 ends, so the germline J gene completes it. The gene calls are TRBV3 and TRBJ2-7; D not resolved. This CDR3 has 15 residues. Per germline, CDR1 SNHLY and CDR2 FYNGKV (reference sequence). V lost 1 base to trimming and J lost 0 bases, with 10 bases between them. CDR3 sequence: CASSLERGSSYEQYF. The sequenced part of the CDR3 DNA is TGTGCCAGCAGCTTAGAACGAGGGAGCTCCTATGAACAGTAC.

About this clone itself: Mouse gene names apply. The part of the CDR3 DNA that was read is TGTGCCAGCGGCCCCGCAGGGAAGATGGACAACCAGGCTCCGCTT. This gives the protein CASGPAGKMDNQAPL. The CDR3, in full, reads CASGPAGKMDNQAPLF. The J gene is TRBJ1-5, the V gene TRBV13-2, with D possibly TRBD1 on 5 matching bases. The read finishes 1 residue shy of the CDR3 end, and the germline J gene is used to complete it. Germline V CDR1 and CDR2: NNHNN, SYGAGS (reference sequence). The CDR3 is 16 amino acids. Between the trimmed V and J ends, which lost 5 bases and 2 bases, there was a span of 17 bases.

This clone came up a few times. Mouse gene names and germline throughout. The CDR3 is CASSLQGGNSDYTF. The part of the CDR3 DNA that was read is TGTGCCAGCAGTCTCCAGGGAGGCAACTCCGACTACACC. The chain recombines TRBV26 with TRBJ1-2; tentatively, D is TRBD1 (5 bases). The CDR3 end falls 1 residue outside the read, so it is completed with the germline J gene. Per germline, CDR1 KGHPV and CDR2 FQNQEV (reference sequence). The CDR3 length is 14 residues. V lost 3 bases and J 2 bases, leaving 10 bases between the germline ends.

Relative to its sample, this clone is medium-sized. Gene and germline names: mouse. CDR3 DNA, as far as it was read: TGTGCCAGCAGTGATAGGGGAAGGAACTCCGACTACACC. This encodes CASSDRGRNSDYT. The CDR3 reads in full as CASSDRGRNSDYTF. The V gene is TRBV13-3, the J gene TRBJ1-2; D perhaps matches TRBD1 (5 bases). The read ends 1 residue shy of where the CDR3 ends; the end is completed using the germline J gene. Trimming cost V 1 base and J 2 bases, with 9 bases left between them. This CDR3 region has 14 residues. CDR1 and CDR2 from the germline V gene are NNHDY and SYVADS.

A remark on this clone: Gene labels here are mouse ones. With the read ending 1 residue before the CDR3 end, the germline J gene is used to fill in that end. V usage is TRBV13-3 and J usage is TRBJ2-4, with a tentative D call TRBD1 (6 bases). Trimming stripped 1 base from V and 0 bases from J, with 6 bases between. CDR1 and CDR2 (germline): NNHDY, SYVADS. The CDR3 totals 14 residues. CDR3 region: CASSDRGSQNTLYF. The covered CDR3 bases are TGTGCCAGCAGTGATAGGGGGAGTCAAAACACCTTGTAC.

This clone has just one count. Genes here carry mouse names. The read halts 1 residue ahead of the CDR3 end, with the missing end drawn from the germline J gene. Other DNA sequences of this sample code for an identical CDR3. The chain is built from TRBV26 and TRBJ1-6, with 7 positions matching TRBD1. TRBJ1-6 is classed as an ORF, of uncertain function. This CDR3 comprises 14 residues. Trimming removed 4 bases from V and 3 bases from J; junction bases left unmatched: 0. Looked up from germline, CDR1 is KGHPV and CDR2 is FQNQEV (reference sequence). The sequenced part of the CDR3 DNA is TGTGCCAGCAGTCGACAGGGCTATAATTCGCCCCTCTAC. This codes for CASSRQGYNSPLY. The CDR3 as a whole reads CASSRQGYNSPLYF.

In regard to this clone: Gene names follow the mouse nomenclature. The read comes to an end 1 residue before the CDR3 does, leaving the germline J gene to fill in the end. The genes are TRBV13-3 and TRBJ2-4; D is possibly TRBD1 (5 bases). In germline, CDR1 is NNHDY, CDR2 SYVADS. The V gene lost 2 bases and the J gene lost 1 base, with 14 bases spanning the gap. This CDR3 spans 16 amino acids. The sequenced part of the CDR3 DNA is TGTGCCAGCAGTGAGAGAGGGGAGGTTGGTCAAAACACCTTGTAC. Amino acid sequence: CASSERGEVGQNTLY. The CDR3 reads in full as CASSERGEVGQNTLYF.

Regarding this clone: Here the gene names and germline are mouse. The CDR3 end falls 1 residue outside the read, so it is completed with the germline J gene. The rearrangement joins TRBV26 to TRBJ1-4; D is unclear. V was pared by 2 bases and J by 1 base, with 8 bases between. The germline gives CDR1 KGHPV, CDR2 FQNQEV (reference sequence). The CDR3 spans 15 residues. The CDR3 protein is CASSLVQPSNERLFF. The part of the CDR3 DNA that was read is TGTGCCAGCAGTCTGGTACAACCTTCCAACGAAAGATTATTT.

Details on this clone: Here the gene names and germline are mouse. The observed sequence ends 1 residue before the CDR3 terminus, with the missing tail filled in from the germline J gene. This rearrangement joins TRBV3 to TRBJ2-7, with 12 bases fitting TRBD2. J gave up 7 bases and V 5 bases, and 3 bases lay outside the gene matches. The CDR3 has 13 amino acids. CDR1 is SNHLY and CDR2 is FYNGKV in the germline V gene (reference sequence). CDR3 bases read: TGTGCCAGCAGCCGACTGGGGGGGCGGGAACAGTAC. It specifies CASSRLGGREQY. In full, the CDR3 is CASSRLGGREQYF.

Notes on this clone: Each gene name is a mouse one. The read finishes 1 residue shy of the CDR3 end, and the germline J gene is used to complete it. Other DNA sequences in this sample translate to the same CDR3. The rearrangement links TRBV26 to TRBJ2-1, with D maybe TRBD1 (6 bases). The germline gives CDR1 KGHPV, CDR2 FQNQEV (reference sequence). V lost 4 bases to trimming and J lost 1 base, with 8 bases between them. CDR3 length: 14 residues. The CDR3 sequence: CASSRQGNYAEQFF. The covered CDR3 bases are TGTGCCAGCAGTCGTCAGGGGAACTATGCTGAGCAGTTC.

Concerning this clone itself: The gene symbols are mouse symbols. The DNA ends 1 residue before the CDR3 does, and the rest of the CDR3 is filled in from the germline J gene. J is TRBJ2-5 and V is TRBV13-1; D remains ambiguous. Germline V gives CDR1 NSHNY, CDR2 SYGAGN. The CDR3 has 12 amino acids. Trimming stripped 5 bases from V and 0 bases from J, with 4 bases between. The CDR3 DNA, read in part, is TGTGCCAGCAGCCTTAACCAAGACACCCAGTAC. Its translation: CASSLNQDTQY. The whole CDR3 is CASSLNQDTQYF.

To note about this clone: Mouse gene names and germline throughout. The missing CDR3 end, 1 residue past where the read stops, is filled in from the germline J gene. Other DNA sequences from this sample encode an identical CDR3 as well. The genes are TRBV26 and TRBJ1-1; D is perhaps TRBD1 (6 bases). V lost 6 bases and J lost 1, with 9 bases in between. The germline gives CDR1 KGHPV, CDR2 FQNQEV (reference sequence). This CDR3 is built from 13 residues. Partial CDR3 DNA: TGTGCCAGCAGCCTGGGACAAAACACAGAAGTCTTC. Protein product: CASSLGQNTEVF. The full CDR3 protein is CASSLGQNTEVFF.

For this clone: The germline and genes are mouse ones. The sequenced fragment ends 1 residue before the CDR3 boundary, so the rest is inferred from the germline J gene. The chain joins TRBV23 to TRBJ2-2. The CDR3 is 14 amino acids. Germline CDR1 and CDR2: KGHTA and FQNQQP. CDR3 DNA (partial): TGCTCCAGCAGTCAATCGTTCCGGACCGGGCAGCTCTAC. This sequence encodes CSSSQSFRTGQLY. The complete CDR3 protein is CSSSQSFRTGQLYF.

Points on this clone: Gene and germline names: mouse. The read falls 1 residue short of the CDR3 end, and the missing part is taken from the germline J gene. The sample has other DNA sequences that encode this CDR3 too. This chain joins TRBV26 and TRBJ2-2; D is undetermined. The CDR3 covers 12 residues. Germline V gene data show CDR1 as KGHPV and CDR2 as FQNQEV (reference sequence). V was clipped by 6 bases and J by 0 bases, with 2 bases between them. CDR3 protein: CASSPNTGQLYF. The DNA read from the CDR3 is TGTGCCAGCAGCCCAAACACCGGGCAGCTCTAC.

Of note for this clone: Any gene name here is a mouse gene name. The CDR3 end falls 1 residue outside the read, so it is completed with the germline J gene. V and J are TRBV13-1 and TRBJ1-1; D unclear. Per the germline V gene, CDR1 is NSHNY and CDR2 is SYGAGN. The CDR3 extends over 13 amino acids. V was pared by 0 bases and J by 2 bases, with 5 bases between. CDR3 DNA (partial): TGTGCCAGCAGTGATGCAGTTAACACAGAAGTCTTC. As protein: CASSDAVNTEVF. The full-length CDR3 reads as CASSDAVNTEVFF.

As concerns this clone: Gene names follow the mouse nomenclature. The CDR3 end is not reached by the read, which stops 1 residue before it; the germline J gene fills it in. This sequence joins TRBV26 and TRBJ1-6, with unresolved D. TRBJ1-6 is an open reading frame whose function is uncertain. This CDR3 is 13 amino acids long. V was cut by 2 bases and J by 7 bases, with 6 bases left in between. CDR1 is KGHPV and CDR2 is FQNQEV in the germline V gene (reference sequence). The CDR3 sequence: CASSLMGNSPLYF. CDR3 bases read: TGTGCCAGCAGTCTGATGGGGAATTCGCCCCTCTAC.

This clone came up a few times. Gene labels here are mouse ones. The read stops 1 residue short of the end of the CDR3; the missing end is completed from the germline J gene. The chain recombines TRBV26 with TRBJ2-5; 8 bases match TRBD2. V was pared by 4 bases and J by 6 bases, with 3 bases of the junction left unmatched. CDR1 KGHPV and CDR2 FQNQEV come from the germline V gene (reference sequence). There are 13 residues in the CDR3. The CDR3 reads CASSPGLGDTQYF. The sequenced part of the CDR3 DNA is TGTGCCAGCAGTCCCGGACTGGGCGACACCCAGTAC.

As concerns this clone: Gene names and germline match the mouse. Read sequence stops 1 residue before the CDR3 end, and the germline J gene provides the missing end. This chain uses TRBV12-1 with TRBJ2-3; 12 nucleotides agree with TRBD2. The CDR3 is 14 amino acids. J lost 8 bases, V lost 4 bases, and 6 bases had no gene match. CDR1 is SGHSN, CDR2 HYEKVE, per germline. CDR3 DNA, as far as it was read: TGTGCCAGCTCCTCCGGGACTGGGGGGAGAACGCTGTAT. Its protein product is CASSSGTGGRTLY. The complete CDR3 protein is CASSSGTGGRTLYF.

This clone has more than one count but fewer than ten. Gene and germline names: mouse. Read sequence stops 1 residue before the CDR3 end, and the germline J gene provides the missing end. This chain uses TRBV16 with TRBJ1-2, with D perhaps matching TRBD1 (6 bases). With 1 base removed from V and 0 bases from J, the gap between germline ends came to 9 bases. The V gene's germline CDR1 is SGHSA and CDR2 FRNQAP. This CDR3 has 15 amino acids. The CDR3 DNA, read in part, is TGTGCAAGCAGCTTAGCAGGGGCCGCAAACTCCGACTACACC. Protein product: CASSLAGAANSDYT. The whole CDR3 reads CASSLAGAANSDYTF.

This clone was picked up a small number of times. Germline and genes here are mouse. The CDR3 end lies 1 residue beyond the end of the read and is filled in from the germline J gene. V usage is TRBV26 and J usage is TRBJ1-3, with D perhaps TRBD1 (6 bases). The CDR3 is 15 amino acids. Trimming took 4 bases from V and 0 from J, leaving 10 bases between them. CDR1 and CDR2 from the germline V gene are KGHPV and FQNQEV (reference sequence). The part of the CDR3 DNA that was read is TGTGCCAGCAGTCGGGGGACAAATTCTGGAAATACGCTCTAT. This translates into CASSRGTNSGNTLY. The complete CDR3 reads CASSRGTNSGNTLYF.

In regard to this clone: The gene symbols are mouse symbols. The CDR3 end is not reached by the read, which stops 1 residue before it; the germline J gene fills it in. V is TRBV1 and J is TRBJ1-6; TRBD1 matches 7 bases. TRBJ1-6 is recorded as an ORF, its role being uncertain. The CDR3 contains 14 residues. Germline CDR1 NSQYPW, CDR2 LRSPGD (reference sequence). Trimming took 4 bases from V and 7 from J; bases not matched to a gene: 4. CDR3 region: CTCSGQGGNSPLYF. CDR3 DNA, as far as it was read: TGCACCTGCAGTGGACAGGGAGGGAATTCGCCCCTCTAC.

This clone was seen more than once but under ten times. Here the gene names and germline are mouse. The DNA ends 1 residue before the CDR3 does, and the rest of the CDR3 is filled in from the germline J gene. The chain joins TRBV12-1 to TRBJ1-5; D is unresolved. The CDR3 is made up of 12 amino acids. V lost 4 bases and J lost 3, with 6 bases in between. CDR1 is SGHSN, CDR2 HYEKVE, per germline. CDR3 sequence: CASSPGNQAPLF. The part of the CDR3 DNA that was read is TGTGCCAGCTCCCCCGGCAACCAGGCTCCGCTT.

In the case of this clone: Each gene name is a mouse one. The read stops 1 residue short of the end of the CDR3; the missing end is completed from the germline J gene. The rearrangement joins TRBV26 to TRBJ2-5; D gene ambiguous. The V gene's germline CDR1 is KGHPV and CDR2 FQNQEV (reference sequence). V lost 2 bases and J 4 bases, leaving 4 bases between the germline ends. The CDR3 runs 12 residues. CDR3 bases read: TGTGCCAGCAGTCTGAGGGAAGACACCCAGTAC. Translating gives CASSLREDTQY. The entire CDR3 reads CASSLREDTQYF.

The table lists this clone with a few counts. Mouse gene names and germline throughout. The read ends 1 residue early relative to the CDR3; the germline J gene fills the gap. V gene TRBV19 combines with J gene TRBJ2-7, with D perhaps matching TRBD1 (6 bases). The ends were cut back, 1 base at V and 0 bases at J, with 8 bases in the middle. Germline assignment: CDR1 FNHDT and CDR2 SITEND (reference sequence). CDR3 size: 14 residues. The CDR3: CASSIRGFSYEQYF. Partial CDR3 DNA: TGTGCCAGCAGTATAAGGGGGTTCTCCTATGAACAGTAC.

In its sample, this clone was seen a few times. The genes and germline here are from mouse. The read comes to an end 1 residue before the CDR3 does, leaving the germline J gene to fill in the end. The chain combines TRBV26 with TRBJ1-1; TRBD1 might be the D (6 bases). The germline V and J ends were trimmed by 5 bases and 0 bases, with 10 bases remaining between them. Germline CDR1 is KGHPV and CDR2 is FQNQEV (reference sequence). This CDR3 has 14 amino acids. CDR3 region: CASSSGHSNTEVFF. The covered CDR3 bases are TGTGCCAGCAGTTCGGGACATTCAAACACAGAAGTCTTC.

A word on this clone: Gene names denote mouse genes. Read sequence stops 1 residue before the CDR3 end, and the germline J gene provides the missing end. V gene TRBV26 combines with J gene TRBJ1-4; no firm D call. V shed 0 bases and J shed 2 bases, with 4 bases lying between them. Germline lookup yields CDR1 KGHPV and CDR2 FQNQEV (reference sequence). The CDR3 spans 14 residues. The CDR3 here is CASSLSRSNERLFF. The DNA read from the CDR3 is TGTGCCAGCAGTCTGTCGAGGTCCAACGAAAGATTATTT.

The sample holds a few counts of this clone. Germline and genes here are mouse. Sequencing ends 1 residue short of the CDR3 end; the germline J gene provides the rest. The chain links TRBV13-2 to TRBJ2-1; no clear D gene. The V end lost 2 bases, the J end lost 0 bases, and 3 bases lay between the germline ends. Germline V gives CDR1 NNHNN, CDR2 SYGAGS (reference sequence). The CDR3 runs 13 residues. CDR3 DNA, as far as it was read: TGTGCCAGCGGTGACAATAACTATGCTGAGCAGTTC. Its translation is CASGDNNYAEQF. The CDR3 reads in full as CASGDNNYAEQFF.

Turning to this clone: Gene names are mouse gene names. The CDR3 goes on 1 residue after the read ends, and that part is filled in from the germline J gene. The chain recombines TRBV24 with TRBJ1-3; TRBD1 might be the D (5 bases). CDR3 length: 15 residues. CDR1 is KGHTA and CDR2 is FRNEEI in the germline V gene. V was clipped by 3 bases and J by 0 bases, with 9 bases between them. The part of the CDR3 DNA that was read is TGTGCCAGCAGTCTAAGGACAACTTCTGGAAATACGCTCTAT. Protein sequence: CASSLRTTSGNTLY. The whole CDR3 reads CASSLRTTSGNTLYF.

The table lists this clone with a few counts. Mouse germline and gene names are used. The read ends 1 residue before the CDR3 terminus; that terminus is restored from the germline J gene. This chain joins TRBV13-2 and TRBJ1-5; 9 nucleotides match TRBD1. This CDR3 has 17 amino acids. V was clipped by 0 bases and J by 2 bases; unmatched bases: 6. Looked up from germline, CDR1 is NNHNN and CDR2 is SYGAGS (reference sequence). The CDR3 loop reads CASGDARTGVDNQAPLF. The CDR3 bases that were read are TGTGCCAGCGGTGATGCTCGGACAGGGGTCGACAACCAGGCTCCGCTT.